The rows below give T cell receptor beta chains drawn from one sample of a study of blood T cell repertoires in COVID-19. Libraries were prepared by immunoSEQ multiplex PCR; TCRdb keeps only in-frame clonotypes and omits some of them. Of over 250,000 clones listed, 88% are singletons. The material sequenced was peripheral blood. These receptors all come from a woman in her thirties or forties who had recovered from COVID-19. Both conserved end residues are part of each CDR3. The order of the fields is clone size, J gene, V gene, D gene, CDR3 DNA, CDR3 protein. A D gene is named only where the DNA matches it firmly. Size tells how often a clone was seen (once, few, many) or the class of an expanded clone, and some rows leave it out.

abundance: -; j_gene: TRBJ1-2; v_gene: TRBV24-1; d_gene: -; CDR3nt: TGTGCCACCAGTGACGCGACCGGGACACAACGCTATGGCTACACCTTC; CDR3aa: CATSDATGTQRYGYTF
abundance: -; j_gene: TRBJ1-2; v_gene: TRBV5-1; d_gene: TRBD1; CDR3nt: TGCGCCAGCAGCTTGGAAGGACAGGGCCGTGGCTACACCTTC; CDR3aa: CASSLEGQGRGYTF
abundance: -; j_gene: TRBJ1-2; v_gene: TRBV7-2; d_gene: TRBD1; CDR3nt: TGTGCCAGCAGCCCCTCGACAGGGGAGGGCTATGGCTACACCTTC; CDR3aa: CASSPSTGEGYGYTF
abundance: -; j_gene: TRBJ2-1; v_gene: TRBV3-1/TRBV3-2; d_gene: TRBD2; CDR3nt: TGTGCCAGCAGCCCGAGCGGGGGTGGGGGGCGGTTCTTC; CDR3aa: CASSPSGGGGRFF
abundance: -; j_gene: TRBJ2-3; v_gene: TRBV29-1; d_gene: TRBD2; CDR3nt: TGCAGCGTTGGTGGGCTAGCGGGAGGGGATACGCAGTATTTT; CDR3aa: CSVGGLAGGDTQYF
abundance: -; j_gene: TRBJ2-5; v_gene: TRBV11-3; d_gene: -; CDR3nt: TGTGCCAGCAGCCCTGGGGCAGAGACCCAGTACTTC; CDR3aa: CASSPGAETQYF
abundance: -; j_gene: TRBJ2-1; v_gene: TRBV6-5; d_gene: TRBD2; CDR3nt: TGTGCCAGCAACTCCGGGAGGGGTGGATACAATGAGCAGTTCTTC; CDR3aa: CASNSGRGGYNEQFF
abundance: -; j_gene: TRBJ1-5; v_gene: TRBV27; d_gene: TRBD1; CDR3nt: TGTGCCAGCAGTTTTCGGCAGGGGGGTCAGCCCCAGCATTTT; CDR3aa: CASSFRQGGQPQHF
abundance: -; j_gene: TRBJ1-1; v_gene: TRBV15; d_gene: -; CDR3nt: TGTGCCACCTTACACCGGGGGGCTGAAGCTTTCTTT; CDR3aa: CATLHRGAEAFF
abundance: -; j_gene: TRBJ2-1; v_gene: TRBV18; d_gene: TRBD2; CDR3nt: TGTGCCAGCTCACCCGGCCAGCGGGAGGGTGAGCAGTTCTTC; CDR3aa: CASSPGQREGEQFF
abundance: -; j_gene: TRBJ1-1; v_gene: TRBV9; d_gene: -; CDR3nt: TGTGCCAGCACCAGAACCGCAGAAACTATGAACACTGAAGCTTTCTTT; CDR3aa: CASTRTAETMNTEAFF
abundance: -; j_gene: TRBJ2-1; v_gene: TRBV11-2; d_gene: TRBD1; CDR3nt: TGTGCCAGCCAGAGGGGACAGAACTACAATGAGCAGTTCTTC; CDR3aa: CASQRGQNYNEQFF
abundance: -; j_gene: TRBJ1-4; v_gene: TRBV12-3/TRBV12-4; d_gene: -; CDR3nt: TGTGCCAGCAGAGGGCCTTTCGGGGAGAAACTGTTTTTT; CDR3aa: CASRGPFGEKLFF
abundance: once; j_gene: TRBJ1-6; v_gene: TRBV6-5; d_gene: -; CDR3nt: TGTGCCAGCAGCAGGGTGATGGATTCACCCCTCCACTTT; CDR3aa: CASSRVMDSPLHF
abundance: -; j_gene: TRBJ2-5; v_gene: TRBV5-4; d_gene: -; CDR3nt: TGTGCCAGCAGCTTGGTAGGGGGAGAAGAGACCCAGTACTTC; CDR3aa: CASSLVGGEETQYF
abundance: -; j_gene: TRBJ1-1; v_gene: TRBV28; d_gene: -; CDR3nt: TGTGCCAGCAGTCCGGAGGTGAACACTGAAGCTTTCTTT; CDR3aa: CASSPEVNTEAFF
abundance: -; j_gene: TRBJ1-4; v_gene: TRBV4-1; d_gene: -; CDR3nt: TGCGCCAGCAGCCAAAACAATTTATGGGAAAAACTGTTTTTT; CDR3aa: CASSQNNLWEKLFF
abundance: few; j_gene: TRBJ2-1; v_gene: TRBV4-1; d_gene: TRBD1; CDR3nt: TGCGCCAGCAGCCAAGACCCGGACAGGGCCTACAATGAGCAGTTCTTC; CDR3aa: CASSQDPDRAYNEQFF
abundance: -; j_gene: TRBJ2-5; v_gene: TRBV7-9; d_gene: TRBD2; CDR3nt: TGTGCCAGCAGCTTAGGGACTAGCGGGGAGACCCAGTACTTC; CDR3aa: CASSLGTSGETQYF
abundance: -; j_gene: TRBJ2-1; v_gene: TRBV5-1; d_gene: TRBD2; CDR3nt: TGCGCCAGCAGCCCGGGACTAGCGCCCTACAATGAGCAGTTCTTC; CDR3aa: CASSPGLAPYNEQFF
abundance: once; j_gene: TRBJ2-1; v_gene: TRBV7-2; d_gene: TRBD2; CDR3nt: TGTGCCAGCAGCTTAGGTAGCGGGAGCGGCTCCTACAATGAGCAGTTCTTC; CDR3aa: CASSLGSGSGSYNEQFF
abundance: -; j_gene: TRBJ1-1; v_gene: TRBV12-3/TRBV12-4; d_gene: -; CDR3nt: TGTGCCAGCAGCCCAGGGGTTCGCACTGAAGCTTTCTTT; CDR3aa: CASSPGVRTEAFF
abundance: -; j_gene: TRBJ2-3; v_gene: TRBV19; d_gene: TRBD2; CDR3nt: TGTGCCAGTAGTATAGGAGCGGGAGGGGCAGATACGCAGTATTTT; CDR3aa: CASSIGAGGADTQYF
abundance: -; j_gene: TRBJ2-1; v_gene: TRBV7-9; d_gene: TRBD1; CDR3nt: TGTGCCAGCAGCAGGACAGGGGGCCTCTACAATGAGCAGTTCTTC; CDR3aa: CASSRTGGLYNEQFF
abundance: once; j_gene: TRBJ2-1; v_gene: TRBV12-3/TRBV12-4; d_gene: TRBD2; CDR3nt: TGTGCCAGCCAGGGCGGGAGAGAGGCGGGGCAGTTCTTC; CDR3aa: CASQGGREAGQFF
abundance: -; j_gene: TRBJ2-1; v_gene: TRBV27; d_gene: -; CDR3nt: TGTGCCAGCAGCCCCCGGGCCGGGGGCTACAATGAGCAGTTCTTC; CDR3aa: CASSPRAGGYNEQFF
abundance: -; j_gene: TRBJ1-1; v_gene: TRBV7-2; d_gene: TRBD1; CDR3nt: TGTGCCAGCAGCGCCCGGACAGGGGGCACTGAAGCTTTCTTT; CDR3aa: CASSARTGGTEAFF